This is a list of T cell receptor beta chains from one sample in a study of T cell changes during pregnancy in multiple sclerosis. Clones were sequenced by immunoSEQ multiplex PCR, and TCRdb holds only the in-frame ones, with some missing. The sample includes 85,000 to 95,000 clones, 91% of them seen just once. This material consisted of peripheral blood, taken after pregnancy. These receptors came from a female donor in good health, enrolled as a control in a pregnancy study. Each CDR3 is given with its conserved first and last residue. The D gene is left open where the match is weak. For some rows the clone size is stated as once, few or many, or as a class when expanded; others skip it.

TRBD1 | - | TRBJ2-7 | TRBV4-3 | CASSPGQGSYEQYF | TGCGCCAGCAGCCCTGGACAGGGCTCCTACGAGCAGTACTTC
- | - | TRBJ1-5 | TRBV9 | CASSVVVGVAGLNQPQHF | TGTGCCAGCAGCGTAGTAGTAGGGGTCGCAGGCTTAAATCAGCCCCAGCATTTT
- | - | TRBJ2-7 | TRBV11-2 | CASSFGTLYEQYF | TGTGCCAGCAGCTTCGGGACTCTCTACGAGCAGTACTTC
TRBD1 | - | TRBJ1-4 | TRBV2 | CASSEARDRDSPNEKLFF | TGTGCCAGCAGTGAAGCCCGGGACAGGGATTCCCCTAATGAAAAACTGTTTTTT
TRBD2 | - | TRBJ2-1 | TRBV6-6 | CASTRTSGYNEQFF | TGTGCCAGCACCCGGACTAGCGGGTACAATGAGCAGTTCTTC
- | - | TRBJ2-1 | TRBV7-6 | CASSGFKRADNEQFF | TGTGCCAGCAGCGGCTTCAAGAGGGCGGACAATGAGCAGTTCTTC
- | - | TRBJ2-3 | TRBV6-1 | CASRTDSRGLDTQYF | TGTGCCAGCAGGACGGACAGCCGTGGTTTAGATACGCAGTATTTT
- | - | TRBJ2-2 | TRBV7-3 | CASSLTSDVTGELFF | TGTGCCAGCAGCTTAACTAGCGACGTCACCGGGGAGCTGTTTTTT
TRBD1 | - | TRBJ2-3 | TRBV11-1 | CASSLGQGKRTDTQYF | TGTGCCAGCAGCTTAGGACAGGGCAAAAGAACAGATACGCAGTATTTT
TRBD1 | - | TRBJ2-7 | TRBV9 | CASSAGGAGRYEQYF | TGTGCCAGCAGCGCAGGGGGTGCCGGTCGGTACGAGCAGTACTTC
TRBD1 | - | TRBJ2-1 | TRBV30 | CAWSVEPRASRGNEQFF | TGTGCCTGGAGTGTGGAGCCCCGGGCGTCCAGGGGGAATGAGCAGTTCTTC
TRBD1 | - | TRBJ2-3 | TRBV27 | CASRPNRGSTDTQYF | TGTGCCAGCAGACCTAACAGGGGAAGCACAGATACGCAGTATTTT
- | once | TRBJ1-2 | TRBV27 | CASSARVEFYGYTF | TGTGCCAGCAGTGCCAGGGTTGAGTTCTATGGCTACACCTTC
- | few | TRBJ1-4 | TRBV30 | CAWSRSLKLFF | TGTGCCTGGAGTAGGAGTTTAAAACTGTTTTTT
- | few | TRBJ1-1 | TRBV30 | CAWIRDTEAFF | TGTGCCTGGATCAGGGACACTGAAGCTTTCTTT
TRBD1 | - | TRBJ1-3 | TRBV19 | CASSQRTGTGNTIYF | TGTGCCAGTAGTCAACGGACAGGGACTGGAAACACCATATATTTT
- | - | TRBJ2-1 | TRBV1 | CTSSQGMRRGGYNEQFF | TGCACCAGCAGCCAAGGAATGAGGCGGGGGGGGTACAATGAGCAGTTCTTC
- | - | TRBJ2-1 | TRBV6-1 | CASEPIVESYNEQFF | TGTGCCAGCGAGCCAATAGTTGAGTCCTACAATGAGCAGTTCTTC
- | few | TRBJ1-4 | TRBV5-4 | CASSLRTTGNEKLFF | TGTGCCAGCAGCTTGCGCACGACGGGGAATGAAAAACTGTTTTTT
- | - | TRBJ2-1 | TRBV4-3 | CASSQGPGSYNEQFF | TGCGCCAGCAGCCAAGGGCCGGGTAGCTACAATGAGCAGTTCTTC